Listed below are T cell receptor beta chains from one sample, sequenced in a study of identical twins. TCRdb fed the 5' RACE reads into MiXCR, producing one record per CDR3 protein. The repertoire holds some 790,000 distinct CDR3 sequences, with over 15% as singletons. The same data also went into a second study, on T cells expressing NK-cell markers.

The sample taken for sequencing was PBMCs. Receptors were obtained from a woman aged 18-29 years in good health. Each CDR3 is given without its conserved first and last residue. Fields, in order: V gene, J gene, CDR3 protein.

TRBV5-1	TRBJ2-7	ASSLISSYEQY
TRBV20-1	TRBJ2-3	SLSASGAPH
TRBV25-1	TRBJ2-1	AVLLASGEQF
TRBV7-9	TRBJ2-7	ASSPRGVPYEQY
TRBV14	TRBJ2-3	ASSQDNADTQY
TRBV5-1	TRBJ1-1	ASSLGQGRSF
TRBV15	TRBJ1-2	ATSRQGYGYT
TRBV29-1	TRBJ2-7	SALQSSYEQY
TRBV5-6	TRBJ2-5	ASTRRAGEETQY
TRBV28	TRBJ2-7	ASLLVGGPIKYYEQY
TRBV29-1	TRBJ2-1	SVGMFEQF
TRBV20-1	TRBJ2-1	SAREVALTYNEQF
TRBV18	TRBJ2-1	ASSPERESVVEF
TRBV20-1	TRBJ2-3	SASTRGGGSTDTQY
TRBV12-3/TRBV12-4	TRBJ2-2	ASSPRRGRRAGELF
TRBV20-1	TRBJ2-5	SAINSGLETQY
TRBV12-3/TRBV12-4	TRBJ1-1	ASSLGQHTEAF
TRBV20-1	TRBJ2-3	SAPLGGGYTDTQY
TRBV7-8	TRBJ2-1	ASSFDQREFWNEQF
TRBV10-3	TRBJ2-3	AISGRADTQY
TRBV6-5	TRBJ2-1	ASSYGTHPAYEQF
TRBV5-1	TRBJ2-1	ASSLGDSGRGEEQF
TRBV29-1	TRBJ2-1	SVGVPDSNEQF
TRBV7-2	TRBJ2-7	ASSFWASGRATYEQY
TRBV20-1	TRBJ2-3	SAPGLAGGPRDTQY
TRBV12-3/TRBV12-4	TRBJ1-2	ASSRVGGYGYT
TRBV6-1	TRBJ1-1	ASSPKGTQGGRAF
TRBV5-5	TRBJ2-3	ASSTILASGADTQY
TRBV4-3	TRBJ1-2	ASSQEASANYGYT
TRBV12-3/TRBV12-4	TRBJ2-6	ASSSRRAGANVLT
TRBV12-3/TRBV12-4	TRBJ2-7	ASSLLDEQY
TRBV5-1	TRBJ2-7	ASSLADQQY
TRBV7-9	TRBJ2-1	ASSPRAAADNEQF
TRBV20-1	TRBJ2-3	SALDRHFTDTQY
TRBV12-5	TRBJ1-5	ASGPGDQPQH
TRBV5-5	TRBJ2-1	ASGQSTGTEYNEQF
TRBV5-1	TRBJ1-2	ASSMITGNNYGYT
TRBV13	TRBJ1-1	ASSLGGSLAGTEAF
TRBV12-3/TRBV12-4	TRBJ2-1	ASSFGKGLNEQF
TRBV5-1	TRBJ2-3	ASSLVTGKDTQY
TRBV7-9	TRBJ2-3	ASRKRRGDTQY
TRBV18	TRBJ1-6	ASAGQGRNSPLH
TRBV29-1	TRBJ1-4	SVAGTGGAEKLF
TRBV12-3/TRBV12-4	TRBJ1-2	ASNRGGYGYT
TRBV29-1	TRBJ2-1	SVEDRSGRGYNEQF
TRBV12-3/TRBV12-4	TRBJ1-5	ASSFGGSVQPQH
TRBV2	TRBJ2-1	ASETGGNEQF
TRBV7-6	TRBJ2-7	ASSVSQGDEQY
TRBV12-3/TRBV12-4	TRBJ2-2	ASRGPNVGELF
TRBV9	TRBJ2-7	ASSPSSSGIYEQY